These 29 T cell receptor beta chains share one sample of origin, sequenced in a study of cytomegalovirus exposure and HLA in healthy donors. It was with 60 Vbeta and 13 Jbeta primers that the PCR ran. The table came from immunoSEQ multiplex PCR; TCRdb's copy has only in-frame clones and leaves some out. The sample holds over 150,000 clones; 82% are singletons and the top ten take roughly 0.097%. Source material: PBMCs. Every receptor here comes from a boy between 2 and 15 years old in good health and CMV-seronegative.

The gene calls are TRBV19 and TRBJ1-5; TRBD1 matches 8 bases. CDR1 LNHDA and CDR2 SQIVND come from the germline V gene (reference sequence). This CDR3 has 15 residues. J gave up 3 bases and V 7 bases, and 8 bases lay outside the gene matches. CDR3 bases: TGTGCCAGTACCCCGGACAGGGCATACAATCAGCCCCAGCATTTT. Protein: CASTPDRAYNQPQHF.

This clone was detected once. This chain's CDR3 is CATSRIPGGGETQYF. The CDR3 nucleotides are TGTGCCACCAGCAGAATACCGGGTGGAGGGGAGACCCAGTACTTC. The chain is built from TRBV15 and TRBJ2-5; D is possibly TRBD2 (6 bases). The V end lost 2 bases, the J end lost 5 bases, and 15 bases lay between the germline ends. The CDR3 is 15 residues long. Germline V gives CDR1 LNHNV, CDR2 YYDKDF (reference sequence).

The chain combines TRBV7-8 with TRBJ1-4, with 8 bases aligning to TRBD1. Trimming removed 3 bases from V and 3 bases from J; junction bases left unmatched: 3. The CDR3 has 15 amino acids. Germline assignment: CDR1 SGHVS and CDR2 FQNEAQ. In DNA, the CDR3 is TGTGCCAGCAGCTTGAGACAGGGGTCTAATGAAAAACTGTTTTTT. Its translation: CASSLRQGSNEKLFF.

J is TRBJ1-2 and V is TRBV19; 9 positions agree with TRBD1. Germline loops: CDR1 LNHDA, CDR2 SQIVND (reference sequence). The CDR3 is 15 residues long. V was pared by 5 bases and J by 4 bases, with 8 bases of the junction left unmatched. The CDR3 here is CASSVLGQGPYGYTF. The CDR3 DNA sequence: TGTGCCAGTAGTGTCTTGGGACAGGGTCCCTATGGCTACACCTTC.

The chain joins TRBV5-4 to TRBJ1-4; 10 bases map to TRBD1. The germline CDR1 and CDR2 sequences are SGHNT and YYREEE (reference sequence). After removal of 4 bases from V and 5 bases from J, the junction contained 2 bases not matched to a gene. There are 14 residues in the CDR3. In DNA, the CDR3 is TGTGCCAGCAGCCGGGACAGGGGCAATGAAAAACTGTTTTTT. Translated, it gives CASSRDRGNEKLFF.

This sequence joins TRBV6-6 and TRBJ1-5; 7 nucleotides align to TRBD1. With 7 bases clipped from V and 3 bases from J, the junction kept 12 bases outside the gene matches. This CDR3 spans 16 amino acids. In germline, CDR1 is MNHNY, CDR2 SVGAGI (reference sequence). CDR3 bases: TGTGCCAGCACCCCGGCCGGACAGGCATCCAATCAGCCCCAGCATTTT. Translated: CASTPAGQASNQPQHF.

DNA of the CDR3: TGTGCCAGCACCCTAATGAGACAGGGAGCTTTCTTT. Its protein is CASTLMRQGAFF. The chain couples TRBV6-6 to TRBJ1-1; 7 nucleotides agree with TRBD1. Unmatched junction bases numbered 9, after V lost 7 bases and J lost 10 bases. There are 12 residues in the CDR3. Germline CDR1 is MNHNY and CDR2 is SVGAGI (reference sequence).

The chain joins TRBV27 to TRBJ2-1; 14 nucleotides agree with TRBD2. The CDR3 covers 16 residues. V dropped 5 bases and J dropped 7; count of bases not matched to a gene: 7. Germline loops: CDR1 MNHEY, CDR2 SMNVEV (reference sequence). CDR3 loop: CASSLGLAGAGNEQFF. In nucleotides, the CDR3 is TGTGCCAGCAGTCTGGGACTAGCGGGGGCCGGGAATGAGCAGTTCTTC.

The table lists this clone with a count of one. A read error may account for a junction end that differs from germline. Here the CDR3 DNA reads TGTTCCAGCAGCCGGGGGGGGGACACTGAAGCTTTCTTT. It encodes CSSSRGGDTEAFF. V gene TRBV7-9 combines with J gene TRBJ1-1, with D possibly TRBD1 on 5 matching bases. Germline-derived CDR1 and CDR2 are SEHNR and FQNEAQ (reference sequence). The CDR3 spans 13 residues.

The chain couples TRBV11-2 to TRBJ2-5, with 8 bases aligning to TRBD2. The J call is uncertain, as TRBJ2-7 better fits the DNA end. The germline V gene has CDR1 SGHAT and CDR2 FQNNGV. The CDR3 loop spans 15 amino acids. This CDR3 reads CASSFLAGLSYEQYF. The DNA of the CDR3 is TGTGCCAGCAGCTTTTTAGCGGGGCTCTCCTACGAGCAGTACTTC.

The CDR3 coding sequence is TGTGCCAGCAGCCAAGACCGACCCCTAGCGGGGGGCTTTTCTAGCACAGATACGCAGTATTTT. Amino acids: CASSQDRPLAGGFSSTDTQYF. The V and J genes are TRBV4-2 and TRBJ2-3; 11 bases align to TRBD2. CDR1 is LGHNA, CDR2 YNFKEQ, per germline. The CDR3 totals 21 residues. The ends lost 0 bases at V and 0 bases at J; junction bases unmatched: 14.

This chain links TRBV5-4 with TRBJ2-7; a weak D match, TRBD2 (7 bases). Between the trimmed V and J ends, which lost 0 bases and 2 bases, there was a span of 12 bases. Germline V gene data show CDR1 as SGHNT and CDR2 as YYREEE (reference sequence). This CDR3 region has 15 residues. The CDR3 DNA sequence: TGTGCCAGCAGCTTGGGCGCGGGGGCCCCCTACGAGCAGTACTTC. This gives the protein CASSLGAGAPYEQYF.

The rearrangement uses TRBV11-1 and TRBJ2-1; perhaps TRBD2 as D (5 bases). The CDR3 is made up of 13 amino acids. The V and J ends lost 5 bases and 5 bases respectively, with 10 bases between them. Germline values: CDR1 SGHAT, CDR2 FQDESV (reference sequence). CDR3 nucleotides: TGTGCCAGCAGCCCACTAGTGGACAATGAGCAGTTCTTC. This translates into CASSPLVDNEQFF.

Regarding this clone: The sample carries other DNA sequences with the same CDR3. The chain uses TRBV7-2 and TRBJ2-5; 7 positions match TRBD1. The CDR3 is made up of 13 amino acids. V gave up 3 bases and J gave up 5 bases; unmatched junction bases: 3. The germline gives CDR1 SGHTA, CDR2 FQGNSA. The CDR3 sequence is CASSFGRGETQYF. The CDR3 DNA follows: TGTGCCAGCAGCTTCGGCAGGGGGGAGACCCAGTACTTC.

The chain carries TRBV5-4 and TRBJ2-3; possibly TRBD1 for D (6 bases). The ends were cut back, 0 bases at V and 7 bases at J, with 12 bases in the middle. Per germline, CDR1 SGHNT and CDR2 YYREEE (reference sequence). The CDR3 has 14 amino acids. The CDR3, as DNA: TGTGCCAGCAGCTTGGAGTCACAGGGTCATACGCAGTATTTT. It specifies CASSLESQGHTQYF. Variable domain in full (rest from reference TRBV5-4 and TRBJ2-3): ETGVTQSPTHLIKTRGQQVTLRCSSQSGHNTVSWYQQALGQGPQFIFQYYREEENGRGNFPPRFSGLQFPNYSSELNVNALELDDSALYLCASSLESQGHTQYFGPGTRLTVL.

The rearrangement links TRBV4-3 to TRBJ2-3; 11 nucleotides match TRBD2. The V and J ends lost 0 bases and 2 bases, in that order; junction bases with no gene match: 13. The CDR3 runs 20 residues. The germline V gene encodes CDR1 LGHNA and CDR2 YSLEER. The CDR3 loop reads CASSQDLGASGGIYTDTQYF. The CDR3 bases are TGCGCCAGCAGCCAAGATCTTGGGGCTAGCGGGGGGATCTACACAGATACGCAGTATTTT.

The V gene is TRBV5-6, the J gene TRBJ1-5, with TRBD1 matching over 8 bases. Trimming removed 4 bases from V and 7 bases from J; junction bases left unmatched: 7. CDR3 size: 14 residues. Germline loops: CDR1 SGHDT, CDR2 YYEEEE. CDR3 in amino acids: CASSLTGENQPQHF. The CDR3 nucleotides are TGTGCCAGCAGCCTGACAGGGGAGAACCAGCCCCAGCATTTT.

The chain combines TRBV11-3 with TRBJ1-6; D is unresolved. V lost 3 bases and J lost 8, with 8 bases in between. The V gene's germline CDR1 is SGHNT and CDR2 YENEEA. CDR3 length: 13 residues. This CDR3 is CASSLGADSPLHF. As DNA, the CDR3 is TGTGCCAGCAGCTTGGGAGCAGATTCACCCCTCCACTTT. The full variable domain, with the rest looked up from reference TRBV11-3 and TRBJ1-6, is EAGVVQSPRYKIIEKKQPVAFWCNPISGHNTLYWYLQNLGQGPELLIRYENEEAVDDSQLPKDRFSAERLKGVDSTLKIQPAELGDSAVYLCASSLGADSPLHFGNGTRLTVT.

The V and J genes are TRBV6-5 and TRBJ2-7, with D possibly being TRBD1 (7 bases). The CDR3 contains 15 residues. V lost 9 bases and J 3 bases, leaving 21 bases between the germline ends. CDR1 MNHEY and CDR2 SVGAGI come from the germline V gene. The CDR3 loop is CASSGGLDPLYEQYF. The DNA for the CDR3 is TGTGCCAGTTCAGGGGGACTGGACCCCCTCTACGAGCAGTACTTC.

Only a few counts were recorded for this clone. V is TRBV9 and J is TRBJ1-2; 7 nucleotides line up with TRBD1. Germline V gives CDR1 SGDLS, CDR2 YYNGEE. With V trimmed by 0 bases and J by 7 bases, 9 bases remained unmatched. CDR3 length equals 15 residues. The CDR3 loop is CASSVADREALGYTF. CDR3 nucleotides: TGTGCCAGCAGCGTAGCCGACAGGGAGGCCCTTGGCTACACCTTC.

A remark on this clone: Other DNA sequences in the sample encode the same CDR3. This chain uses TRBV9 with TRBJ1-4; 8 nucleotides align to TRBD1. From germline, CDR1 is SGDLS and CDR2 YYNGEE. The CDR3 is 14 residues long. Germline trimming cut 0 bases from V and 7 bases from J; bases unmatched to any gene: 2. CDR3 amino acids: CASSVGTGSEKLFF. DNA of the CDR3: TGTGCCAGCAGCGTAGGGACAGGGAGTGAAAAACTGTTTTTT.

The chain uses TRBV6-5 and TRBJ1-5; D unclear. CDR1 is MNHEY, CDR2 SVGAGI, per germline. The CDR3 extends over 15 amino acids. Trimming shortened V by 4 bases and J by 3 bases, and 13 bases separated the two germline ends. This CDR3 reads CASSSRHSPNQPQHF. CDR3 in DNA: TGTGCCAGCAGTTCTAGGCATAGCCCCAATCAGCCCCAGCATTTT.

This rearrangement joins TRBV9 to TRBJ2-5; 11 positions match TRBD2. The CDR3 has 15 residues. Germline CDR1 is SGDLS and CDR2 is YYNGEE. V was clipped by 0 bases and J by 5 bases; unmatched bases: 3. The CDR3, as DNA: TGTGCCAGCAGCGTAGGGGGGACTAGCGGTGAGACCCAGTACTTC. Its translation is CASSVGGTSGETQYF. The full variable domain, in which reference TRBV9 and TRBJ2-5 provide the parts outside the CDR3, is DSGVTQTPKHLITATGQRVTLRCSPRSGDLSVYWYQQSLDQGLQFLIQYYNGEERAKGNILERFSAQQFPDLHSELNLSSLELGDSALYFCASSVGGTSGETQYFGPGTRLLVL.

V and J are TRBV19 and TRBJ2-3; D is undetermined. The V and J ends lost 1 base and 5 bases respectively, with 10 bases between them. Germline CDR1 LNHDA, CDR2 SQIVND (reference sequence). The CDR3 is 14 amino acids. DNA for the CDR3: TGTGCCAGTAGTATAGGACCCCCGGGAGATACGCAGTATTTT. This encodes CASSIGPPGDTQYF.

This rearrangement joins TRBV7-9 to TRBJ2-7; 10 bases are shared with TRBD2. This CDR3 is built from 15 residues. The germline CDR1 and CDR2 sequences are SEHNR and FQNEAQ (reference sequence). The V and J ends lost 5 bases and 6 bases, in that order; junction bases with no gene match: 10. CDR3 loop: CASSPRSLAGVEQYF. In DNA form, the CDR3 reads TGTGCCAGCAGCCCGCGGTCGCTAGCGGGGGTCGAGCAGTACTTC.

The chain carries TRBV7-2 and TRBJ2-5; TRBD2 matches 7 bases. The J call is uncertain, as TRBJ2-7 better fits the DNA end. The CDR3 totals 14 residues. The germline gives CDR1 SGHTA, CDR2 FQGNSA. The CDR3 sequence is CASSDRDYPYEQYF. CDR3 coding DNA: TGTGCCAGCAGCGACCGGGACTACCCCTACGAGCAGTACTTC.

The gene calls are TRBV7-8 and TRBJ1-3; no reliable D call. CDR1 and CDR2 from the germline V gene are SGHVS and FQNEAQ. The CDR3 spans 15 residues. With 2 bases removed from V and 3 bases from J, the gap between germline ends came to 11 bases. CDR3 protein: CASSLRRQIGNTIYF. The CDR3 coding sequence is TGTGCCAGCAGCTTAAGGCGGCAGATTGGAAACACCATATATTTT.

J is TRBJ2-7 and V is TRBV6-1; 9 positions agree with TRBD1. V shed 9 bases, J shed 6 bases, and the junction held 9 bases outside the gene matches. This CDR3 is built from 13 residues. CDR1 is MNHNS and CDR2 is SASEGT in the germline V gene. In nucleotides, the CDR3 is TGTGCCAGTTTGCCGGGACAGGGAGCCGAGCAGTACTTC. Translation gives CASLPGQGAEQYF.

J is TRBJ2-5 and V is TRBV7-2, with D hard to call. The CDR3 spans 15 residues. The V gene's germline CDR1 is SGHTA and CDR2 FQGNSA. Between the trimmed V and J ends, which lost 5 bases and 5 bases, there was a span of 18 bases. The CDR3 bases are TGTGCCAGCAGCACCGCCCAGAGACTCTTGGAGACCCAGTACTTC. Residues: CASSTAQRLLETQYF.